The 3 T cell receptor beta chains reported below all come from one sample, sequenced in a study of spatial heterogeneity in lung cancer (dated by TCRdb to about 2019). Reading the label with the study, this specimen's time point is: sample taken at primary tumor resection. Libraries were prepared through 5' RACE. These reads were obtained on a NextSeq 500. TCRdb applied fastp at Q25 and MiXCR to the public reads, then kept only in-frame beta chains. Duplicate CDR3 protein sequences are folded into a single record with the most common DNA and genes. In all, the sample holds some 39,000 distinct CDR3 sequences, and about 6.5% of those were seen once. Roughly 45% of the sample goes to the ten largest clones. The input for sequencing was PBMCs, taken at surgery. The receptors here all came from a female donor with early-stage non-small cell lung cancer.

In the case of this clonotype: With a much larger clone just one base away, this may be a read error. This chain uses TRBV28 with TRBJ1-4; weak D call: TRBD1 (6 bases). Per the germline V gene, CDR1 is MDHEN and CDR2 is SYDVKM. This CDR3 contains 14 residues. Here the CDR3 DNA reads TGTGCCAGCAGTTTCGCGGGGGCGGGCGAAAAACTGTCTTTT. Translation gives CASSFAGAGEKLSF.

The rearrangement links TRBV19 to TRBJ1-6; TRBD1 is a possible D gene (5 bases). The CDR3 length is 17 residues. V dropped 4 bases and J dropped 6 bases, with 19 bases sitting between them. Germline V gene lookup returns CDR1 LNHDA and CDR2 SQIVND (reference sequence). The CDR3, as DNA: TGTGCCAGTAGTACAAACTCCAGACAGCTCATTAATTCACCCCTCCACTTT. This sequence encodes CASSTNSRQLINSPLHF.

The CDR3 protein is CASSPPWANTGELFF. DNA of the CDR3: TGCGCCAGCAGCCCCCCTTGGGCGAACACCGGGGAGCTGTTTTTT. V gene TRBV4-1 combines with J gene TRBJ2-2; no reliable D call. The CDR3 has 15 residues. Looked up from germline, CDR1 is MGHRA and CDR2 is YSYEKL. Trimming took off 4 bases at V and 0 bases at J, with 9 bases between the two ends.